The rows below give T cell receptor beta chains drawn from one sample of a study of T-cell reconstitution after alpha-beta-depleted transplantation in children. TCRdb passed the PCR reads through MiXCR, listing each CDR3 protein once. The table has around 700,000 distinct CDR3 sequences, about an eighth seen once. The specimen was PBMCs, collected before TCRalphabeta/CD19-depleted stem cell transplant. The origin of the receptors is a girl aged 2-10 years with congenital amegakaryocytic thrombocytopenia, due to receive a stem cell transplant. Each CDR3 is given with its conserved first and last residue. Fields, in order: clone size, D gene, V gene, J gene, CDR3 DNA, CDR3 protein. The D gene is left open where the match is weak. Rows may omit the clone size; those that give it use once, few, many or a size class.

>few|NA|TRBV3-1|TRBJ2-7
TGTGCCAGCAGCCAAGAGGGTAGCTCCTACGAGCAGTACTTC
CASSQEGSSYEQYF
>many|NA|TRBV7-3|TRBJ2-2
TGTGCCAGCAGCTCAGAAGGAGTAAACACCGGGGAGCTGTTTTTT
CASSSEGVNTGELFF
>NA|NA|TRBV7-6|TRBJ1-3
TGTGCCAGCGGGGGGGTGGGGAGCTCTGGAAACACCATATATTTT
CASGGVGSSGNTIYF
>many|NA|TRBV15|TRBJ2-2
TGTGCCACCAGCAGAGAGTTTGTAGGTCACCGCCCTACCGGGGAGCTGTTTTTT
CATSREFVGHRPTGELFF
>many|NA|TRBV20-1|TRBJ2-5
TGCAGTGCTATACCGGGACCCATAGAGACCCAGTACTTC
CSAIPGPIETQYF
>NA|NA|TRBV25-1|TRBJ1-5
TGTGCCAGCAGTGACCGTTATAGCAATCAGCCCCAGCATTTT
CASSDRYSNQPQHF
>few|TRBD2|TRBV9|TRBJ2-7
TGTGCCAGCAGCGAGGGGACTAGCGGGGGCTACGAGCAGTACTTC
CASSEGTSGGYEQYF
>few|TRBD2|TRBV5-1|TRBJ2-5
TGCGCCAGCAGCTTGGATCGCCTAGCGGGAGTAGAGACCCAGTACTTC
CASSLDRLAGVETQYF
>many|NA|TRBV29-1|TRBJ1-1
TGCAGCGTTGTTTTGGAGAACACTGAAGCTTTCTTT
CSVVLENTEAFF
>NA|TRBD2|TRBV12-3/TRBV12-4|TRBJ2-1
TGTGCCAGCAAGCAGGGACTAGCAGTTTATGAGCAGTTCTTC
CASKQGLAVYEQFF
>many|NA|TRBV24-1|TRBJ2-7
TGTGCCACCAGTGATCCGGCAGGGGATGAGCAGTACTTC
CATSDPAGDEQYF
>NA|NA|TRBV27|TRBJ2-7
TGTGCCAGCAGTTCAGGGGCTAACTCCTACGAGCAGTACTTC
CASSSGANSYEQYF
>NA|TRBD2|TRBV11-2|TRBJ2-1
TGTGCCAGCAGCTTAGAACACTTTCGACTAGCGGGAGACAATGAGCAGTTCTTC
CASSLEHFRLAGDNEQFF
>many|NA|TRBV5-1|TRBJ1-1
TGCGCCAGCAGCGCGGACAGCACTGAAGCTTTCTTT
CASSADSTEAFF
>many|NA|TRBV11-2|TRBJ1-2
TGTGCCAGCAGCTTCGCAGGTACTGCTGACTATGGCTACACCTTC
CASSFAGTADYGYTF
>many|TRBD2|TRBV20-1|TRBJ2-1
TGCAGTGCTAGAGATTGGGGGACTAACGACAATGAGCAGTTCTTC
CSARDWGTNDNEQFF
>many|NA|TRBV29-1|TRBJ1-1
TGCAGCGCTTGCGGGGATCCGTTGAGCACTGAAGCTTTCTTT
CSACGDPLSTEAFF
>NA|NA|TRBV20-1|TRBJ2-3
TGCTGTGCTAGAGATCGAGCGGGTCCTAGGGCAGATACGCAGTATTTT
CCARDRAGPRADTQYF
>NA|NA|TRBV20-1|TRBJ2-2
TGCAGTGCTAGAGTAGACCCGACCGGGGAGCTGTTTTTT
CSARVDPTGELFF
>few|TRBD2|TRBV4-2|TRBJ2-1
TGTGCCAGCAGCCCCCACGGAGGGATACTAGCGGGAGGGCCCGATGAGCAGTTCTTC
CASSPHGGILAGGPDEQFF
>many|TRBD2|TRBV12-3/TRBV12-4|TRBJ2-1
TGTGCCAGCAGTTTAGGGCTAGCGGGACATGAGCAGTTCTTC
CASSLGLAGHEQFF
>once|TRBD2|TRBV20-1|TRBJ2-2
TGCAGTGCCAGCTCCGGGACTAGAACCGGGGAGCTGTTTTTT
CSASSGTRTGELFF
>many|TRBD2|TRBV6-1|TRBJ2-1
TGTGCCAGCAGCCGACTAGCGACAAACAATGAGCAGTTCTTC
CASSRLATNNEQFF
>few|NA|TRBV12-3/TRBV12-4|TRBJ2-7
TGTGCCAGCACCTTTGCGGCGGGACCTGGAGAGCAGTACTTC
CASTFAAGPGEQYF
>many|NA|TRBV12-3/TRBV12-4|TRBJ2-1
TGTGCCAGCAGTTTTGACGGAGATGAGCAGTTCTTC
CASSFDGDEQFF
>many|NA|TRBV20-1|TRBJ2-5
TGCAGTGCTAGAGATCCTGAGTTACAGACCCAGTACTTC
CSARDPELQTQYF
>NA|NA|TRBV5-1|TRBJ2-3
TGCGCCAGCAGCTTATATTCCGCGGTGCGTACAGATACGCAGTATTTT
CASSLYSAVRTDTQYF
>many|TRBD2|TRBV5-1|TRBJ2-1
TGCGCCAGCAGCTTGGACGCGGGAGGGGTTTACAATGAGCAGTTCTTC
CASSLDAGGVYNEQFF
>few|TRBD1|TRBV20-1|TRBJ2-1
TGCAGTGCTAGATCGAGGGAGACAGGGGGTTATGAGCAGTTCTTC
CSARSRETGGYEQFF
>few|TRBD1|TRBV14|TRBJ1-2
TGTGCCAGCAGCAAACGGACCGCGTCAGGGGGGCCGGATGGCTACACCTTC
CASSKRTASGGPDGYTF
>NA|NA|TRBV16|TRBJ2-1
TGTGCCAGCACCGGCGGCCTCTCCTACAATGAGCAGTTCTTC
CASTGGLSYNEQFF
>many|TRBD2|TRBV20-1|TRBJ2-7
TGCAGTGCTTTTAAGACTAGCGGGAGCGAGCGGAACGAGCAGTACTTC
CSAFKTSGSERNEQYF
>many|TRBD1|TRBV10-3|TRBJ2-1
TGTGCCATCAGTGACCCCACCGGGGACAGGGGTGGGAATGAGCAGTTCTTC
CAISDPTGDRGGNEQFF
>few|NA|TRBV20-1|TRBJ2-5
TGCAGTGCTAGAGATCAACCGGCGGAAGGGGAGACCCAGTACTTC
CSARDQPAEGETQYF
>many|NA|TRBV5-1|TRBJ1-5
TGCGCCAGCAGCTTCGGGGCAAATCAGCCCCAGCATTTT
CASSFGANQPQHF
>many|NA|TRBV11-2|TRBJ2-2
TGTGCCAGCAGCTTGGACAGTCGGGGGACCGGGGAGCTGTTTTTT
CASSLDSRGTGELFF
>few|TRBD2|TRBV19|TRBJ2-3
TGTGCCAGTAGTGTCACGGGGGGAGCGACAGATACGCAGTATTTT
CASSVTGGATDTQYF
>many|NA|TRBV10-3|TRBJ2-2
TGTGCCATCAAGAGAACCTCGAACACCGGGGAGCTGTTTTTT
CAIKRTSNTGELFF
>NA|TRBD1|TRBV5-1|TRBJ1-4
TGCGCCAGCAGCCCGACAGGGGGTGACGAAAAACTGTTTTTT
CASSPTGGDEKLFF
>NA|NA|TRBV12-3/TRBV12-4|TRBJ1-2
TGTGCCAGCAGTTTTGGGGTCTCTGGCTACGCCTTC
CASSFGVSGYAF
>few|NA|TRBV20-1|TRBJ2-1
TGCAGTGCTAGAGACCCTGACTGGCTCAATGAGCAGTTCTTC
CSARDPDWLNEQFF
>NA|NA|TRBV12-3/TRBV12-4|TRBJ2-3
TGTGCCAGCAGAATACGGCGGCTCACAGATACGCAGTATTTT
CASRIRRLTDTQYF
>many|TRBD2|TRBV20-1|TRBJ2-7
TGCAGTGCAAGCGAACCGGGACTAGCTGTCCACGAGCAGTACTTC
CSASEPGLAVHEQYF
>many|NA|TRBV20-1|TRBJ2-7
TGCAGTGCTAGAGATCGTGGTAGCGGATACGAGCAGTACTTC
CSARDRGSGYEQYF
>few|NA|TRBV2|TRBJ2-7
TGTGCCACTAGAACCGGGAGCCACTCCTACGAGCAGTACTTC
CATRTGSHSYEQYF
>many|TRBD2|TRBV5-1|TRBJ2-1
TGCGCCAGCAGCATACTAGCGGGAGCTGGGAACGAGCAGTTCTTC
CASSILAGAGNEQFF